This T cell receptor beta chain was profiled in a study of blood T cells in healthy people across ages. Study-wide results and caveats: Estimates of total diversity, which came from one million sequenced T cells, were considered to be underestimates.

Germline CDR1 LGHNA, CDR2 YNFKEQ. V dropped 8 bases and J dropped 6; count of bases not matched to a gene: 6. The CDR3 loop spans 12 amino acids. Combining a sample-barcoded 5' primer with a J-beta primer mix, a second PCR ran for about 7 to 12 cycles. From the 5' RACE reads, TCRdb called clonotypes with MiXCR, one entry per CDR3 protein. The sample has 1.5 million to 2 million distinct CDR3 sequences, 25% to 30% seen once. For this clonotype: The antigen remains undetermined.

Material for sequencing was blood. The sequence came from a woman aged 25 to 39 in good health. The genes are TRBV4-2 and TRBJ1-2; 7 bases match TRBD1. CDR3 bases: TGTGCCAGCGCCGGAACAGGGGATGGCTACACCTTC. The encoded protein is CASAGTGDGYTF.